This T cell receptor beta chain was profiled in a study of control samples from healthy donors and cancer patients. Method: immunoSEQ multiplex PCR; TCRdb's copy keeps in-frame clones and lacks some. The data contain about 150,000 clones, about 91% of them singletons. The CDR3 contains 16 residues. From germline, CDR1 is SQVTM and CDR2 ANQGSEA. The V end was cut by 0 bases, the J end by 2 bases, with 16 bases between. In its sample, this clone was seen once. What was sequenced was blood. This TCR was sampled from a man between 18 and 35 years old in good health. This sequence joins TRBV29-1 and TRBJ1-2; D possibly corresponds to TRBD1 (6 bases). The CDR3 region has the DNA TGCAGCGTTGAAGATCGAGGGGGGCCAGAGAACTATGGCTACACCTTC. Its translation is CSVEDRGGPENYGYTF. Drawing the rest from reference TRBV29-1 and TRBJ1-2, the complete variable domain is SAVISQKPSRDICQRGTSLTIQCQVDSQVTMMFWYRQQPGQSLTLIATANQGSEATYESGFVIDKFPISRPNLTFSTLTVSNMSPEDSSIYLCSVEDRGGPENYGYTFGSGTRLTVV.